Listed below are T cell receptor beta chains from one sample, sequenced in a study of blood T cell repertoires in COVID-19. Profiling relied on immunoSEQ multiplex PCR, and the TCRdb table lists in-frame clones only, not all of them. Of around 28,000 clones listed, roughly 84% were seen once; the top ten hold roughly 15%. Sequenced: peripheral blood. The receptors were gathered from a man in his 70s with active COVID-19. Both conserved end residues are part of each CDR3. A D gene is named only where the DNA matches it firmly. Rows may omit the clone size; those that give it use once, few, many or a size class.

d_call	v_call	clone_size	cdr3_length	j_call	cdr3_aa	cdr3_nt
-	TRBV2	few	14	TRBJ2-1	CASTRDSAYNEQFF	TGTGCCAGCACCAGGGATTCGGCCTACAATGAGCAGTTCTTC
TRBD2	TRBV3-1/TRBV3-2	few	15	TRBJ2-3	CASSQKAGLADTQYF	TGTGCCAGCAGCCAAAAAGCGGGGTTGGCAGATACGCAGTATTTT
TRBD2	TRBV9	-	14	TRBJ2-5	CASSPGTTKETQYF	TGTGCCAGCAGCCCCGGGACTACCAAAGAGACCCAGTACTTC
TRBD1	TRBV5-8	-	16	TRBJ1-4	CASSSRQGARTEKLFF	TGTGCCAGCAGCTCCAGACAGGGGGCGAGAACGGAAAAACTGTTTTTT
TRBD1	TRBV6-6	-	16	TRBJ1-6	CASSSGGYSYNSPLHF	TGTGCCAGCAGCTCAGGGGGTTACTCCTATAATTCACCCCTCCACTTT
-	TRBV9	-	17	TRBJ1-1	CASSVATIGHGDTEAFF	TGTGCCAGCAGCGTAGCTACCATCGGTCACGGTGACACTGAAGCTTTCTTT
TRBD1	TRBV6-5	-	15	TRBJ1-1	CASKSAGQPNTEAFF	TGTGCCAGCAAAAGTGCGGGACAGCCGAACACTGAAGCTTTCTTT
TRBD2	TRBV4-2	once	18	TRBJ2-7	CASSQGSSGGTQPYEQYF	TGTGCCAGCAGCCAAGGCTCTAGCGGGGGGACCCAACCCTACGAGCAGTACTTC
TRBD1	TRBV7-9	-	18	TRBJ1-4	CASSLADREGAKGEKLFF	TGTGCCAGCAGCTTGGCCGACAGGGAAGGCGCTAAGGGTGAAAAACTGTTTTTT
-	TRBV9	-	15	TRBJ2-6	CASSLDSSGANVLTF	TGTGCCAGCAGCTTAGACAGCTCTGGGGCCAACGTCCTGACTTTC
TRBD1	TRBV19	-	13	TRBJ1-2	CASSVQDRDGYTF	TGTGCCAGTAGTGTCCAGGACAGGGATGGCTACACCTTC
-	TRBV5-1	-	16	TRBJ1-1	CASSPRAGTTGTEAFF	TGCGCCAGCAGCCCCCGGGCGGGGACGACGGGCACTGAAGCTTTCTTT
TRBD1	TRBV28	-	14	TRBJ1-5	CASSSGQPPQPQHF	TGTGCCAGCAGCTCGGGACAGCCGCCGCAGCCCCAGCATTTT
TRBD1	TRBV24-1	-	14	TRBJ2-7	CATSERDRGDEQYF	TGTGCCACCAGTGAACGGGACAGGGGAGACGAGCAGTACTTC
TRBD2	TRBV5-1	once	16	TRBJ2-3	CASSLALAGGRDTQYF	TGCGCCAGCAGCTTGGCCCTAGCGGGGGGGCGGGATACGCAGTATTTT
TRBD1	TRBV7-6	-	12	TRBJ1-1	CASSFRDREAFF	TGTGCCAGCAGCTTCCGGGACAGGGAAGCTTTCTTT
-	TRBV7-2	-	14	TRBJ2-4	CASSPDTAKNIQYF	TGTGCCAGCAGCCCAGACACTGCCAAAAACATTCAGTACTTC
-	TRBV10-2	few	15	TRBJ1-5	CASSDRGYSNQPQHF	TGCGCCAGCAGTGACAGGGGCTATAGCAATCAGCCCCAGCATTTT
-	TRBV4-2	few	16	TRBJ1-5	CASSQDSGDSNQPQHF	TGTGCCAGCAGCCAAGACTCAGGGGATAGCAATCAGCCCCAGCATTTT
-	TRBV6-5	-	13	TRBJ1-5	CASSYNSNQPQHF	TGTGCCAGCAGTTATAATAGCAATCAGCCCCAGCATTTT
TRBD1	TRBV7-8	few	15	TRBJ2-2	CASSLPTRGTGELFF	TGTGCCAGCAGCTTACCCACCAGGGGGACCGGGGAGCTGTTTTTT
TRBD2	TRBV29-1	-	15	TRBJ2-7	CSVGGAGDYSYEQYF	TGCAGCGTTGGGGGTGCCGGGGACTACTCCTACGAGCAGTACTTC